Listed here is a single T cell receptor beta chain. The target of this receptor is not known. Per-base quality was not reported, and no clone a single base away is much larger than it. These data are taken from a study of T cell responses to AZD1222 COVID-19 vaccine listed by TCRdb under 2021. At the level of the whole study: AZD1222 recipients whose second dose came at about 4 weeks and those whose second dose came at about 12 weeks were combined into one group, since spike-specific TCR depth and breadth did not differ between the two schedules. TCR sequencing covered approximately 230 trial participants: about 210 given two doses of AZD1222 and approximately 25 given two doses of MenACWY control vaccine. Trial participants were enrolled by age into 18-55, 56-69 and 70-plus year subgroups, with approximately 150, 28 and 58 TCR-sequenced participants respectively. Overall study results and their limits: The 56-69-year group was small, and its depth increase did not reach significance, likely because of low power. Conclusions about previously exposed vaccinees were limited because only five to seven AZD1222 recipients were SARS-CoV-2 seropositive at baseline. Vaccine-associated CD4 TCRs spanned the whole spike protein, with dominant responses in regions 160-218 and 743-854. Spike-specific TCR breadth and depth rose significantly after two AZD1222 doses compared with day 0 and with MenACWY recipients. Because no day 14 peak-response samples were available, repertoires were characterized only after the peak T cell response. Most participants were white British and females outnumbered males, and the authors suggested that clonal diversity may have been underestimated. Reportedly, close to half of the unique spike-specific TCRs recognized epitopes lying outside the regions that are mutated in the B.1.351 and B.1.1.7 variants.

The time point label corresponds to: baseline before first vaccination. Vaccinee samples came from UK trials COV001 and COV002, including a single-blind randomized controlled phase 2/3 trial of AZD1222 (ChAdOx1 nCoV-19) in healthy adults. For TCRbeta chain sequencing, PBMC samples from trial participants were taken at day 0 and at day 28 after the second dose. The CDR3 regions of human TCRbeta chains were analyzed by immunosequencing. The paper's data handling went like this. Repertoire TCRs were matched against a reference library of SARS-CoV-2-specific TCRs generated with the MIRA antigen-specificity platform. Breadth was defined as the fraction of unique TCRs that were SARS-CoV-2-associated. Depth was defined as the fraction of total T cells that were SARS-CoV-2-associated. Using the MIRA data, every spike-specific TCR was mapped to the spike region that the TCR reacted to and assigned to either a CD4 or a CD8 class. Log10-transformed breadth and depth values were compared by one-way ANOVA with Sidak's multiple comparisons tests. The source is immuneACCESS, and TCRdb retained only in-frame sequences with V and J called. Part of the clones is not carried over; for the studies checked, unresolved V genes explain less than half of this, and the remainder is unexplained. That table supplies the V and J calls and clone size; D and trimming were determined from the DNA. Counted in this sample were some 130,000 clones; roughly 93% of them appeared once. Approximately 4.9% of the sample is held by the ten biggest clonotypes.

This clonotype was sampled from an adult in good health. Specimen: peripheral blood, collected on day 0 of AZD1222 vaccination.

The DNA reads TGCGCCAGCAGCCAAGCTGAAGAATGGAGCACAGATACGCAGTATTTT. Its translation is CASSQAEEWSTDTQYF. Recombination connected TRBV4-1 to TRBJ2-3; the D gene cannot be resolved reliably. Cut back by 1 base and 0 bases, the V and J ends lie 11 bases apart. For CDR1 and CDR2, the germline V gene lists MGHRA and YSYEKL. Its CDR3 holds 16 amino acids, cysteine through phenylalanine. Only CDR3 DNA remains: 48 bases, in frame from the first base.